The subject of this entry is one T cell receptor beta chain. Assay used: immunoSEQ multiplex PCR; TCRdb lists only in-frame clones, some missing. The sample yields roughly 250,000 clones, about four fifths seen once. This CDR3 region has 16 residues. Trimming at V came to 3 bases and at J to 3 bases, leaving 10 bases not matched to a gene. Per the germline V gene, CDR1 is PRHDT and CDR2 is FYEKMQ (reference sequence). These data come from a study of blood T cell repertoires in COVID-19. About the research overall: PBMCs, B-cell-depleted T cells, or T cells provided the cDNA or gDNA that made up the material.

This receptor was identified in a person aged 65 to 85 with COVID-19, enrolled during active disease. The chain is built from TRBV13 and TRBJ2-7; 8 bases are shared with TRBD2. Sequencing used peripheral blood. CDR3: CASSLFSGALFYEQYF. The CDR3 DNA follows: TGTGCCAGCAGCTTGTTTAGCGGGGCCCTATTCTACGAGCAGTACTTC.